These T cell receptor beta chains were read from a single sample in a study of memory CD4+ T cells and cytomegalovirus serostatus. Here immunoSEQ multiplex PCR was the method, and the copy in TCRdb shows in-frame clones only, minus some. Of fewer than 75,000 clones listed, 65% to 80% are singletons. Sequenced: memory CD4+ T cells from blood. The source is an adult in good health and CMV-seronegative. The CDR3 runs from the conserved cysteine through the conserved F or W. Fields, in order: clone size, D gene, J gene, V gene, CDR3 protein, CDR3 DNA. A D gene is named only where the DNA matches it firmly. Expanded clones are given a class, and other clones once, few, many or no size at all.

size: -; D: -; J: TRBJ2-1; V: TRBV5-1; CDR3: CASSEGGAYNEQFF; DNA: TGCGCCAGCAGCGAAGGCGGGGCCTACAATGAGCAGTTCTTC
size: -; D: -; J: TRBJ1-5; V: TRBV18; CDR3: CASSQGQDQPQHF; DNA: TGTGCCAGCTCACAGGGGCAGGATCAGCCCCAGCATTTT
size: -; D: -; J: TRBJ2-3; V: TRBV10-3; CDR3: CAISELSDTQYF; DNA: TGTGCCATCAGTGAGTTGTCAGATACGCAGTATTTT
size: few; D: -; J: TRBJ2-6; V: TRBV6-5; CDR3: CASIFGASGANVLTF; DNA: TGTGCCAGCATCTTCGGGGCATCTGGGGCCAACGTCCTGACTTTC
size: -; D: -; J: TRBJ2-2; V: TRBV5-4; CDR3: CASRLGTASAGELFF; DNA: TGTGCCAGCAGGCTTGGGACCGCATCGGCCGGGGAGCTGTTTTTT
size: -; D: TRBD1; J: TRBJ2-2; V: TRBV18; CDR3: CASSPGQGVGGELFF; DNA: TGTGCCAGCTCACCGGGACAGGGGGTCGGCGGGGAGCTGTTTTTT
size: -; D: -; J: TRBJ2-5; V: TRBV29-1; CDR3: CSVDGGVTQYF; DNA: TGCAGCGTGGACGGAGGGGTGACCCAGTACTTC
size: -; D: TRBD1; J: TRBJ1-2; V: TRBV4-2; CDR3: CASSLTGGESGYTF; DNA: TGTGCCAGCAGCCTAACAGGGGGCGAGTCTGGCTACACCTTC
size: -; D: -; J: TRBJ2-5; V: TRBV5-6; CDR3: CASSLEETQYF; DNA: TGTGCCAGCAGCTTGGAGGAGACCCAGTACTTC
size: once; D: -; J: TRBJ2-3; V: TRBV7-9; CDR3: CASTQGGDPRDTQYF; DNA: TGTGCCAGCACCCAGGGGGGGGATCCACGGGATACGCAGTATTTT
size: once; D: TRBD1; J: TRBJ1-2; V: TRBV25-1; CDR3: CASSESTGGGYGYTF; DNA: TGTGCCAGCAGTGAATCAACAGGGGGGGGTTATGGCTACACCTTC
size: once; D: TRBD2; J: TRBJ2-1; V: TRBV5-6; CDR3: CASRSLAGGSDGEQFF; DNA: TGTGCCAGCAGATCACTAGCGGGAGGGAGTGATGGTGAGCAGTTCTTC
size: -; D: -; J: TRBJ1-4; V: TRBV5-1; CDR3: CASSADGGVGEKLFF; DNA: TGCGCCAGCAGCGCGGATGGGGGGGTAGGGGAAAAACTGTTTTTT
size: -; D: -; J: TRBJ1-3; V: TRBV28; CDR3: CASSSGGSGNTIYF; DNA: TGTGCCAGCAGTTCGGGAGGCTCTGGAAACACCATATATTTT
size: -; D: -; J: TRBJ2-3; V: TRBV25-1; CDR3: CASTGEPTDTQYF; DNA: TGTGCCAGCACCGGAGAGCCCACAGATACGCAGTATTTT
size: -; D: -; J: TRBJ1-5; V: TRBV19; CDR3: CASSLHSYQPQHF; DNA: TGTGCCAGTAGTCTGCACAGTTATCAGCCCCAGCATTTT
size: -; D: -; J: TRBJ2-1; V: TRBV2; CDR3: CASREIENEQFF; DNA: TGTGCCAGCAGGGAGATAGAGAATGAGCAGTTCTTC
size: -; D: -; J: TRBJ1-2; V: TRBV29-1; CDR3: CSVTHGQYGYTF; DNA: TGCAGCGTGACCCACGGACAGTATGGCTACACCTTC
size: -; D: TRBD1; J: TRBJ2-6; V: TRBV19; CDR3: CATRTGVGSGANVLTF; DNA: TGTGCCACTAGGACAGGAGTCGGATCTGGGGCCAACGTCCTGACTTTC
size: few; D: TRBD1; J: TRBJ2-1; V: TRBV9; CDR3: CASGQGPNAHNEQFF; DNA: TGTGCCAGCGGACAGGGGCCCAACGCGCACAATGAGCAGTTCTTC
size: -; D: TRBD1; J: TRBJ1-2; V: TRBV5-1; CDR3: CASSLAVQGINYGYTF; DNA: TGCGCCAGCAGCTTGGCCGTACAGGGGATTAACTATGGCTACACCTTC
size: -; D: -; J: TRBJ1-5; V: TRBV19; CDR3: CASSIAQGRYQPQHF; DNA: TGTGCCAGTAGTATTGCTCAGGGGAGGTATCAGCCCCAGCATTTT
size: once; D: -; J: TRBJ2-2; V: TRBV10-1; CDR3: CASSPGGGVGELFF; DNA: TGCGCCAGCAGCCCCGGGGGAGGTGTAGGGGAGCTGTTTTTT
size: -; D: -; J: TRBJ2-2; V: TRBV2; CDR3: CASNGDLNTGELFF; DNA: TGTGCCAGCAATGGGGACTTGAACACCGGGGAGCTGTTTTTT
size: few; D: -; J: TRBJ2-4; V: TRBV5-6; CDR3: CASSWDPGAKNIQYF; DNA: TGTGCCAGCAGCTGGGACCCGGGAGCCAAAAACATTCAGTACTTC
size: -; D: TRBD2; J: TRBJ2-3; V: TRBV29-1; CDR3: CSVGGLAGGPDTQYF; DNA: TGCAGCGTTGGTGGACTAGCGGGGGGACCAGATACGCAGTATTTT
size: -; D: -; J: TRBJ1-5; V: TRBV9; CDR3: CASSASLRGAQHF; DNA: TGTGCCAGCAGCGCCTCTCTTCGGGGGGCCCAGCATTTT
size: -; D: -; J: TRBJ2-2; V: TRBV5-4; CDR3: CASRGGNRNTGELFF; DNA: TGTGCCAGCAGAGGGGGTAACCGGAACACCGGGGAGCTGTTTTTT
size: few; D: TRBD1; J: TRBJ2-7; V: TRBV5-3; CDR3: CARNLVEPGQGSYEQYF; DNA: TGTGCCAGAAATTTGGTGGAACCGGGACAGGGATCCTACGAGCAGTACTTC
size: -; D: TRBD2; J: TRBJ2-3; V: TRBV9; CDR3: CASSVGNSGGTDTQYF; DNA: TGTGCCAGCAGCGTCGGTAATAGCGGGGGTACAGATACGCAGTATTTT
size: -; D: -; J: TRBJ2-1; V: TRBV10-3; CDR3: CAISEGLSGEEQFF; DNA: TGTGCCATCAGTGAGGGACTAAGTGGTGAGGAGCAGTTCTTC
size: -; D: -; J: TRBJ2-7; V: TRBV28; CDR3: CASSLTDTALYEQYF; DNA: TGTGCCAGCAGTTTAACGGACACAGCCCTCTACGAGCAGTACTTC
size: -; D: TRBD1; J: TRBJ1-1; V: TRBV6-1; CDR3: CASKGDRGGNTEAFF; DNA: TGTGCCAGCAAAGGGGACAGGGGAGGGAACACTGAAGCTTTCTTT
size: -; D: -; J: TRBJ2-3; V: TRBV12-5; CDR3: CASGLPLGHPGWDTQYF; DNA: TGTGCTAGTGGTTTGCCCCTGGGACACCCAGGTTGGGATACGCAGTATTTT
size: few; D: -; J: TRBJ2-7; V: TRBV7-8; CDR3: CASSLPGIVGEQYF; DNA: TGTGCCAGCAGCTTACCGGGGATCGTAGGCGAGCAGTACTTC
size: -; D: -; J: TRBJ2-2; V: TRBV6-1; CDR3: CASSRIILGELFF; DNA: TGTGCCAGCAGTAGAATAATCCTAGGGGAGCTGTTTTTT
size: -; D: -; J: TRBJ1-5; V: TRBV28; CDR3: CASRSGVGQPQHF; DNA: TGTGCCAGCAGATCAGGGGTGGGCCAGCCCCAGCATTTT
size: -; D: TRBD2; J: TRBJ2-3; V: TRBV9; CDR3: CASSFTGTSGDTQYF; DNA: TGTGCCAGCAGCTTCACCGGGACTAGCGGAGATACGCAGTATTTT
size: -; D: -; J: TRBJ2-1; V: TRBV15; CDR3: CATSRDKFDQFF; DNA: TGTGCCACCAGCAGAGACAAGTTTGATCAGTTCTTC
size: -; D: -; J: TRBJ2-4; V: TRBV19; CDR3: CASRMTATIAKNIQYF; DNA: TGTGCCAGTCGTATGACAGCAACCATAGCCAAAAACATTCAGTACTTC
size: -; D: -; J: TRBJ1-2; V: TRBV9; CDR3: CASSVGPVEPNYGYTF; DNA: TGTGCCAGCAGCGTAGGGCCGGTAGAACCTAACTATGGCTACACCTTC
size: -; D: -; J: TRBJ1-2; V: TRBV19; CDR3: CASNNRAGYTF; DNA: TGTGCCAGTAATAACAGGGCTGGCTACACCTTC
size: -; D: -; J: TRBJ2-7; V: TRBV7-8; CDR3: CASSLALLGPATYEQYF; DNA: TGTGCCAGCAGCTTAGCACTACTAGGACCGGCAACCTACGAGCAGTACTTC
size: -; D: -; J: TRBJ1-5; V: TRBV6-7; CDR3: CASSYSVKQPRNFPQHF; DNA: TGTGCCAGCAGTTACTCGGTTAAACAGCCTCGGAATTTTCCCCAGCATTTT
size: -; D: TRBD1; J: TRBJ2-2; V: TRBV7-2; CDR3: CASSLGQGAGELFF; DNA: TGTGCCAGCAGCTTGGGACAGGGGGCCGGGGAGCTGTTTTTT
size: -; D: -; J: TRBJ2-7; V: TRBV5-5; CDR3: CASSSFEGGEQYF; DNA: TGTGCCAGCAGCTCCTTCGAGGGGGGGGAGCAGTACTTC
size: -; D: TRBD2; J: TRBJ2-3; V: TRBV12-5; CDR3: CASGWSTSGSTDTQYF; DNA: TGTGCTAGTGGTTGGTCGACTAGCGGATCCACAGATACGCAGTATTTT
size: -; D: -; J: TRBJ2-3; V: TRBV4-1; CDR3: CASSPRSRGLGTDTQYF; DNA: TGCGCCAGCAGCCCCCGGTCGCGGGGCTTAGGGACAGATACGCAGTATTTT
size: -; D: TRBD2; J: TRBJ2-2; V: TRBV2; CDR3: CASSESGRLTGELFF; DNA: TGTGCCAGCAGTGAAAGCGGGAGGCTTACCGGGGAGCTGTTTTTT
size: -; D: -; J: TRBJ2-3; V: TRBV5-4; CDR3: CASGWGGRTDTQYF; DNA: TGTGCCAGCGGTTGGGGGGGGCGCACAGATACGCAGTATTTT
size: -; D: -; J: TRBJ2-4; V: TRBV5-4; CDR3: CASSLDARGLQYF; DNA: TGTGCCAGCAGCTTGGATGCCCGAGGTCTTCAGTACTTC
size: -; D: TRBD1; J: TRBJ2-7; V: TRBV14; CDR3: CASSAASTGFLHEQYF; DNA: TGTGCCAGCAGCGCTGCATCGACAGGGTTCCTCCACGAGCAGTACTTC
size: -; D: -; J: TRBJ2-6; V: TRBV27; CDR3: CASSLGAGANVLTF; DNA: TGTGCCAGCAGTTTGGGGGCTGGGGCCAACGTCCTGACTTTC